This entry concerns a single T cell receptor beta chain. Antigen unknown. The data were taken from a study of CD8+CD57+ T cells in acquired aplastic anemia. On the study more broadly: Sorted CD4+ and CD8+ cells yielded around 3 ug of DNA on average. Whole-study findings and limits: Significance was not reached for CD8+ Simpson's diversity between patients and controls.

Patients who underwent sequencing had shown CD8+CD57+ cell expansion by flow cytometry. From germline, CDR1 is SGDLS and CDR2 YYNGEE. The V and J ends lost 4 bases and 1 base respectively, with 5 bases between them. This CDR3 has 12 residues. Genomic DNA served as template for TCR beta VDJ and CDR3 profiling. Using its own MiXCR run on the reads, TCRdb lists one record per CDR3 protein. The data hold some 150,000 distinct CDR3 sequences, with 52% observed a single time. The gene calls are TRBV9 and TRBJ1-1, with D unresolved. This receptor was identified in a human donor with aplastic anemia. The specimen was sorted CD4+, CD8+, or CD8+CD57+ T cells (not recorded which) from PBMCs. The DNA of the CDR3 is TGTGCCAGCAGCCCAGGGAACACTGAAGCTTTCTTT. Residues: CASSPGNTEAFF.